This T cell receptor beta chain came from a study of shared clonotypes between healthy human individuals. TCRdb keeps only in-frame clones here, not all; method: immunoSEQ multiplex PCR. The data hold roughly 680,000 clones, with around 70% observed a single time. The CDR3 runs to 11 residues. V was trimmed by 8 bases and J by 1 base, leaving 6 bases between them. Germline assignment: CDR1 SGHRS and CDR2 YFSETQ. This clonotype originated in a woman in her twenties or thirties in good health. V gene TRBV5-1 combines with J gene TRBJ2-5; tentative D call: TRBD2 (6 bases). Sequenced sample: memory CD4+ T cells sorted from blood. Subset denoted: CD45RA-negative fraction. The CDR3 loop reads CARTSQETQYF. The CDR3 DNA reads TGCGCCAGGACTAGCCAAGAGACCCAGTACTTC.